The clone carrying this TCR beta chain turned up a few times. What it recognizes is unknown. The entry originates in a study of CD8 T cells in ankylosing spondylitis. The CDR3 has 15 amino acids. CDR1 and CDR2 from the germline V gene are DFQATT and SNEGSKA (reference sequence). J was trimmed by 1 base and V by 3 bases; bases with no gene match: 5. Study-wide points: What seemed typical of ankylosing spondylitis blood was a TCR beta motif built from several highly homologous variants.

With molecular barcodes, quantitative 5'-RACE was used to make the TCR beta libraries. TCRdb called the 5' RACE reads again in MiXCR, with one record for every CDR3 protein. The sample records more than 650,000 distinct CDR3 sequences, roughly 12% being singletons. The chain joins TRBV20-1 to TRBJ2-7; 11 nucleotides line up with TRBD2. The TCR was taken from a male donor with ankylosing spondylitis. Material: blood, either unsorted or a sorted T cell fraction (not recorded which). The CDR3 nucleotides read TGCAGTGCTAGTCCTTCTAGCGGGGGGTCCTACGAGCAGTACTTC. Residues: CSASPSSGGSYEQYF.